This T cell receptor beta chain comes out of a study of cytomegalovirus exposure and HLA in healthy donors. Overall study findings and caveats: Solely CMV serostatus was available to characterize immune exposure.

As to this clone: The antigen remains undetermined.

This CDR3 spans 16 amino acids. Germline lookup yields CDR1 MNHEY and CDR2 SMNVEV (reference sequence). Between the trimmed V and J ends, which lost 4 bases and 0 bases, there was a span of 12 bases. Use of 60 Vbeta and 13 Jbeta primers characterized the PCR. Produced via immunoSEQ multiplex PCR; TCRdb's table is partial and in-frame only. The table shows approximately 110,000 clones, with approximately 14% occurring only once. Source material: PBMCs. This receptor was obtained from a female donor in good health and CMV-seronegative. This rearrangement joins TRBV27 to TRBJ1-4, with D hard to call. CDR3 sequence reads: CASSSNRPATNEKLFF. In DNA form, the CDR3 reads TGTGCCAGCAGTTCCAACCGCCCGGCAACTAATGAAAAACTGTTTTTT.